The clone carrying this T cell receptor beta chain was seen only a few times. These data belong to a study of blood T cell repertoires in COVID-19. In the study overall: Material from acute and convalescent COVID-19 was sourced from the United States, Italy and Spain. T cells, B-cell-depleted T cells, or PBMCs supplied cDNA or gDNA.

Germline lookup yields CDR1 SEHNR and CDR2 FQNEAQ (reference sequence). The CDR3 length is 13 residues. With 10 bases clipped from V and 4 bases from J, the junction kept 10 bases outside the gene matches. In the original analysis: How many nucleated cells were present was estimated from reference gene primer amplification. Profiling relied on immunoSEQ multiplex PCR, and the TCRdb table lists in-frame clones only, not all of them. V and J calls and clone size follow that table, whereas D and trimming were derived from the DNA. The repertoire holds fewer than 500,000 clones, 75% to 90% seen once, with approximately 1.5% in the top ten.

The TCR was taken from a woman aged 25-40 years with active or convalescent COVID-19. What was sequenced was peripheral blood. The chain combines TRBV7-9 with TRBJ2-7; 7 bases are shared with TRBD2. The DNA of the CDR3 is TGTGCCACCGGGGGGAAAGACGGTTACGAGCAGTACTTC. It is translated as CATGGKDGYEQYF.